These T cell receptor beta chains were read from a single sample in a study of T cell changes during pregnancy in multiple sclerosis. Clones were sequenced by immunoSEQ multiplex PCR, and TCRdb holds only the in-frame ones, with some missing. The sample lists around 86,000 clones; 80% to 95% were seen once. The sequences come from peripheral blood, collected in the first trimester of pregnancy. The receptors shown here come from a female donor with multiple sclerosis, enrolled in a pregnancy study. The CDR3 runs from the conserved cysteine through the conserved F or W. Fields, in order: clone size, D gene, J gene, V gene, CDR3 DNA, CDR3 protein. D genes are given only for firm matches. Size values are once, few and many counts, or a class for expanded clones, and some rows have none.

once NA TRBJ2-5 TRBV5-1 TGCGCCAGCAGCTTGGTGGCAGGGCGTGTAGAGACCCAGTACTTC CASSLVAGRVETQYF
NA NA TRBJ2-7 TRBV27 TGTGCCAGCAGTCCCAAGGGGAAGTTCTCCGAGCAGTACTTC CASSPKGKFSEQYF
NA NA TRBJ1-4 TRBV19 TGTGCCAGTAGTCCAACGATAAGGGGGGAAAAACTGTTTTTT CASSPTIRGEKLFF
NA TRBD2 TRBJ2-1 TRBV6-6 TGTGCCAGCAGTTACAGCGGGGGGGCCTCTGAGCAGTTCTTC CASSYSGGASEQFF
NA TRBD1 TRBJ2-1 TRBV7-8 TGTGCCAGCAGCTTAGGACAGGGGGCTGTCTACAATGAGCAGTTCTTC CASSLGQGAVYNEQFF
NA NA TRBJ2-7 TRBV7-9 TGTGCCAGCAGCCCAAAAGAGGCCCCAAACTTCTACGAGCAGTACTTC CASSPKEAPNFYEQYF
NA NA TRBJ2-7 TRBV5-1 TGCGCCAGCAGTCCCACCCCCGAAGAGTCCTACGAGCAGTACTTC CASSPTPEESYEQYF
NA NA TRBJ2-7 TRBV27 TGTGCCAGCAGTTTAGGAGTGGGCGAGCAGTACTTC CASSLGVGEQYF
NA TRBD2 TRBJ2-7 TRBV27 TGTGCCAGCACCTCAAGCGGGAAGCTCTACGAGCAGTACTTC CASTSSGKLYEQYF
NA TRBD1 TRBJ1-4 TRBV27 TGTGCCAGCAGTTTCGCAACGGGACAGCTTAATGAAAAACTGTTTTTT CASSFATGQLNEKLFF
NA NA TRBJ1-2 TRBV2 TGTGCCAGCAGTCCGGACAGTAACTATGGCTACACCTTC CASSPDSNYGYTF
NA NA TRBJ1-6 TRBV10-3 TGTGCCATCAGTGAGTCCCAGGGAAATAATTCACCCCTCCACTTT CAISESQGNNSPLHF
NA NA TRBJ2-7 TRBV7-6 TGTGCCAGCAGCCAAAAACCGGGGATGAACGAGCAGTACTTC CASSQKPGMNEQYF
NA NA TRBJ2-1 TRBV28 TGTGCCAGCAGTTTATTGCTACGCGGGACCAATGAGCAGTTCTTC CASSLLLRGTNEQFF
few TRBD1 TRBJ1-3 TRBV6-1 TGTGCCAGCAGTCAGGACAGGGGGGACACCATATATTTT CASSQDRGDTIYF
NA NA TRBJ2-1 TRBV27 TGTGCCAGCCTTATAGTGGGGGGCTCCTACAATGAGCAGTTCTTC CASLIVGGSYNEQFF
NA NA TRBJ2-1 TRBV29-1 TGCAGCGTTGTTTCAACAGAGATCCTGTACAATGAGCAGTTCTTC CSVVSTEILYNEQFF
once NA TRBJ2-5 TRBV7-3 TGTGCCAGCAGCCTATTACAGGGAGTAGGAGAGACCCAGTACTTC CASSLLQGVGETQYF
NA NA TRBJ2-7 TRBV9 TGTGCCAGCAGCGTAGAGACAGGAGGCTACGAGCAGTACTTC CASSVETGGYEQYF
NA TRBD2 TRBJ2-3 TRBV7-3 TGTGCCAGCAGCTTCAGCGGGGGGACCACAGATACGCAGTATTTT CASSFSGGTTDTQYF
many NA TRBJ1-1 TRBV14 TGTGCCAGCACCCAGGTCTACGGAGGCACTGAAGCTTTCTTT CASTQVYGGTEAFF
NA NA TRBJ2-7 TRBV4-3 TGCGCCAGCAGCCAAGAGGACAGCGGGATGTACTTC CASSQEDSGMYF
NA TRBD1 TRBJ2-7 TRBV14 TGTGCCAGCAAGACAGGGGATGCCTACGAGCAGTACTTC CASKTGDAYEQYF
NA NA TRBJ2-7 TRBV4-3 TGCGCCAGCAGCCAAGTCCCGGAGAGGACTGAGCAGTACTTC CASSQVPERTEQYF
NA NA TRBJ1-2 TRBV7-7 TGTGCCAGAATTCCGGGACAAGGATTGTTCTATGGCTACACCTTC CARIPGQGLFYGYTF
NA TRBD1 TRBJ2-7 TRBV6-5 TGTGCCAGCAGTTACACTCGGACAGGCGAGCAGTACTTC CASSYTRTGEQYF
NA TRBD1 TRBJ2-7 TRBV6-6 TGTGCCAGCAGCGTCGACGGGACAGGGACTTACGAGCAGTACTTC CASSVDGTGTYEQYF
NA NA TRBJ1-2 TRBV2 TGTGCCAGCAGTGAAGCCGGCCTAGTCTATGGCTACACCTTC CASSEAGLVYGYTF
NA NA TRBJ2-3 TRBV7-3 TGTGCCAGCAGCTTAACCCGTAGCACAGATACGCAGTATTTT CASSLTRSTDTQYF
NA NA TRBJ1-1 TRBV10-3 TGTGCCATCACCCCAGTTCAGGATCTCACTGAAGCTTTCTTT CAITPVQDLTEAFF
NA TRBD2 TRBJ2-5 TRBV6-5 TGTGCCAGCCTGGAGCGGGGTTCCCTCCAAGAGACCCAGTACTTC CASLERGSLQETQYF
once TRBD1 TRBJ1-1 TRBV6-1 TGTGCCAGCAGTGCCGCAGGGGGCGCGAACACTGAAGCTTTCTTT CASSAAGGANTEAFF
once TRBD1 TRBJ2-1 TRBV28 TGTGCCAGCAGTTTGGGAGGACAGGGTCTCCGCAATGAGCAGTTCTTC CASSLGGQGLRNEQFF
NA NA TRBJ1-5 TRBV19 TGTGCCAGTAGTGAGACGACAGTGAAAGTAAGAAATCAGCCCCAGCATTTT CASSETTVKVRNQPQHF
NA TRBD1 TRBJ1-2 TRBV7-3 TGTGCCAGCAGCAACCGACAGGGACGGCGAGGCTACACCTTC CASSNRQGRRGYTF
NA NA TRBJ2-5 TRBV20-1 TGCAGTGCCCCGGCGGGGGAGACCCAGTACTTC CSAPAGETQYF
NA NA TRBJ1-1 TRBV9 TGTGCCAGCAGCGCGGGGTGGAACACTGAAGCTTTCTTT CASSAGWNTEAFF
NA TRBD2 TRBJ2-3 TRBV11-2 TGTGCCAGCAGCTTAGATAGTGCGCGGGGGGACCTCACAGATACGCAGTATTTT CASSLDSARGDLTDTQYF
NA TRBD1 TRBJ1-4 TRBV27 TGTGCCAGCAGTCGCGGGACAGGGGCACTTGAAAAACTGTTTTTT CASSRGTGALEKLFF
NA NA TRBJ1-5 TRBV27 TGTGCCAGCCCCCCGGGGAGGGATAGCAATCAGCCCCAGCATTTT CASPPGRDSNQPQHF
NA TRBD1 TRBJ1-2 TRBV4-3 TGCGCCAGCAGCCAGGACAGGGGAATGAACTATGGCTACACCTTC CASSQDRGMNYGYTF
NA NA TRBJ2-5 TRBV28 TGTGCCAGCGGGCTCGCCCGGGGTACCTTTCAAGAGACCCAGTACTTC CASGLARGTFQETQYF
NA NA TRBJ1-2 TRBV6-6 TGTGCCAGCGGACAAGACGGACGGGGCTACACCTTC CASGQDGRGYTF
NA NA TRBJ2-5 TRBV28 TGTGCCAGCAGGGCAGAGACCCAGTACTTC CASRAETQYF
NA NA TRBJ2-3 TRBV5-1 TGCGCCAGCAACCCGGGGACTTCAAGGGTGTATTTT CASNPGTSRVYF
NA TRBD2 TRBJ2-2 TRBV9 TGTGCCAGCAGCGCATGGGGCCAGCGGGGGAACACCGGGGAGCTGTTTTTT CASSAWGQRGNTGELFF
NA NA TRBJ2-7 TRBV9 TGTGCCAGCAGCGCGCCGAGCTCCTACGAGCAGTACTTC CASSAPSSYEQYF
NA TRBD1 TRBJ2-2 TRBV5-1 TGCGCCAGCAGCCGATGGCGACAGGGAGACACCGGGGAGCTGTTTTTT CASSRWRQGDTGELFF
NA TRBD2 TRBJ2-3 TRBV7-9 TGTGCCAGCAGCCCCCGACTAGCGGGAGGGAACACAGATACGCAGTATTTT CASSPRLAGGNTDTQYF
NA NA TRBJ2-7 TRBV18 TGTGCCAGCTCACTGTACATCTCCGGGTCAATTGACGGCGAGCAGTACTTC CASSLYISGSIDGEQYF
NA NA TRBJ2-1 TRBV18 TGTGCCAGCTCACCTTTGACAGGTCGGAGGAGCTCCTACAATGAGCAGTTCTTC CASSPLTGRRSSYNEQFF
NA TRBD2 TRBJ2-7 TRBV7-3 TGTGCCAGCAGCCCCAGACTAGCGGGCGGGGAGCAGTACTTC CASSPRLAGGEQYF
NA TRBD1 TRBJ1-5 TRBV10-3 TGTGCCATCAGTGAGGAGGACAGGGTTCGCTCTCAGCCCCAGCATTTT CAISEEDRVRSQPQHF
NA NA TRBJ2-5 TRBV29-1 TGCAGCGTTGAAAGGGGAGGGGGGGTTATAGAGACCCAGTACTTC CSVERGGGVIETQYF